The clone carrying this TCR beta chain has a handful of counts. Its antigen is undetermined. Original handling: The number of TCRs in each sample had a median of approximately 96,000 and spanned about 23,224 to 690,600. TCRdb processed the RACE reads anew with MiXCR; each CDR3 protein has one entry. It is TCRdb's table, rather than the study itself, that gives the V and J calls and clone size. This table has approximately 73,000 distinct CDR3 sequences, about 9.4% appearing once. The source of the sample is a study of human T cells and chemical hapten exposure. Whole-study findings and limits: Compared to controls, expanded TCRs made significantly more large clusters of similar CDR3s. Every donor had alopecia, and their immune response may therefore differ from healthy people's.

The time point denotes: patch test 1, 2 weeks after DPC sensitization. Treatment specified: therapeutic diphenylcyclopropenone sensitization with weekly scalp DPC. Suited to DPC and affected by alopecia, the donors ranged from 18 to 70 years old. Trimming stripped 5 bases from V and 0 bases from J, with 12 bases between. Germline assignment: CDR1 SEHNR and CDR2 FQNEAQ (reference sequence). CDR3 length: 15 amino acids. The specimen comprised whole blood, sampled in connection with sensitization to the hapten diphenylcyclopropenone (DPC). This TCR was sampled from a woman aged 45-65 years with alopecia areata. Some clones in this sample may be carry-over from other donors' samples. The rearrangement joins TRBV7-9 to TRBJ2-3; D is unclear. This chain's CDR3 is CASSLLRPSTDTQYF. The CDR3 DNA follows: TGTGCCAGCAGCCTGTTGCGCCCTAGCACAGATACGCAGTATTTT.